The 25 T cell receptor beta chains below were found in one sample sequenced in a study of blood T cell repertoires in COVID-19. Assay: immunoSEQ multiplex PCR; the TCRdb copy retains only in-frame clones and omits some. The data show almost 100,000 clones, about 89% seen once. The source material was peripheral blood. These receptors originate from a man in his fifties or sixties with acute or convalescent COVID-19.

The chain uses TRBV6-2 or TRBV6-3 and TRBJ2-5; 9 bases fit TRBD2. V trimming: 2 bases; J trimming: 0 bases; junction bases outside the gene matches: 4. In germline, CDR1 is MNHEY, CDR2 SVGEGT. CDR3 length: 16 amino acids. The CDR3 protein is CASSYLSGSYQETQYF. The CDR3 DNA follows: TGTGCCAGCAGTTACCTTAGCGGGAGTTACCAAGAGACCCAGTACTTC.

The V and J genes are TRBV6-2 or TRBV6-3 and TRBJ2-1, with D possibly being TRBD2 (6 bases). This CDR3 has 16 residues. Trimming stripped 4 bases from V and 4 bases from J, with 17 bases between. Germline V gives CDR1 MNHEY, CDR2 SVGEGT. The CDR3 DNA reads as TGTGCCAGCAGTTCCTCCGGGACTCGGATTTACAATGAGCAGTTCTTC. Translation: CASSSSGTRIYNEQFF.

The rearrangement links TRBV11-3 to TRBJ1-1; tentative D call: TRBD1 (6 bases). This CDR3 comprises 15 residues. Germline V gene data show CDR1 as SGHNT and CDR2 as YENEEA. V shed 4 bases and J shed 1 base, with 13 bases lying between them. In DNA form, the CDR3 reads TGTGCCAGCAGCTCCGGACAGCTAGCGAACACTGAAGCTTTCTTT. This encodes CASSSGQLANTEAFF.

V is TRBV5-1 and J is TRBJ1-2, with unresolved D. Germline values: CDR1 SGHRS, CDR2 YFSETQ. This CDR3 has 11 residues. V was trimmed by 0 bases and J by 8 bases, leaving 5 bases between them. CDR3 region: CASSLGGGYTF. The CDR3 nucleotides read TGCGCCAGCAGCTTGGGAGGAGGCTACACCTTC.

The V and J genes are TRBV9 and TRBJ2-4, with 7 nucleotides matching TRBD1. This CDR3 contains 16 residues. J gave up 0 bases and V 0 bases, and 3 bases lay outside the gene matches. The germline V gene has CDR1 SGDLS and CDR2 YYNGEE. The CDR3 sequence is CASSVDRGLAKNIQYF. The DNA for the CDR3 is TGTGCCAGCAGCGTAGATAGGGGGCTAGCCAAAAACATTCAGTACTTC.

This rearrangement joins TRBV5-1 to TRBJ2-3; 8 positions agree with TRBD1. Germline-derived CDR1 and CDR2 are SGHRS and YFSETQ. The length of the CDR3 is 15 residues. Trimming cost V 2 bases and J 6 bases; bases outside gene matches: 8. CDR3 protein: CASSFDRGLGDTQYF. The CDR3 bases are TGCGCCAGCAGCTTTGACAGGGGTTTAGGGGATACGCAGTATTTT.

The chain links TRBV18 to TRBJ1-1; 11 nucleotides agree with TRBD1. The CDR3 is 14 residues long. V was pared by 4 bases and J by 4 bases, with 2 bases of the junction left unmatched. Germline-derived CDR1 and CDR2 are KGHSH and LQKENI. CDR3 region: CASSQGQGVTEAFF. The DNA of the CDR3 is TGTGCCAGCTCACAGGGACAGGGGGTCACTGAAGCTTTCTTT.

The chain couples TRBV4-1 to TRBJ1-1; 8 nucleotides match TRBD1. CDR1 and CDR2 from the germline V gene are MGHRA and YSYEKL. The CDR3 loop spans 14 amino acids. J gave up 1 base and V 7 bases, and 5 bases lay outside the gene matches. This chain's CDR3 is CASTLGQGNTEAFF. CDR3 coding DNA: TGCGCCAGCACCCTAGGACAGGGGAACACTGAAGCTTTCTTT.

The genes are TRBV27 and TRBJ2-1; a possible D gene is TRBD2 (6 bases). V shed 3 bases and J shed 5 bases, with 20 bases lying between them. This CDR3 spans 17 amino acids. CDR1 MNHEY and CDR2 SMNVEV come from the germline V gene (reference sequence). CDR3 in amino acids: CASSFLGLNADDNEQFF. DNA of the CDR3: TGTGCCAGCAGTTTCCTCGGACTAAATGCGGACGACAATGAGCAGTTCTTC.

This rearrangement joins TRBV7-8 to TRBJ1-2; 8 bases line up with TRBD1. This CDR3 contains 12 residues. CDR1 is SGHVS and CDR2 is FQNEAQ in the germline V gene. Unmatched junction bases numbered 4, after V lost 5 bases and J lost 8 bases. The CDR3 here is CASSPDRAGYTF. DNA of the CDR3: TGTGCCAGCAGCCCGGACAGGGCCGGCTACACCTTC.

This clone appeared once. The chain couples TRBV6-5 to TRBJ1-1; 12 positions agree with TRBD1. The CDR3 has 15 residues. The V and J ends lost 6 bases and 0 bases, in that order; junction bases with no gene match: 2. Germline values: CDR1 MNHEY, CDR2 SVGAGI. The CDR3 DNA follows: TGTGCCAGCAGGGGACAGGGGGCCTTGAACACTGAAGCTTTCTTT. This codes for CASRGQGALNTEAFF.

The DNA of the CDR3 is TGTGCCACCAGCAGAGATCGGGCCAGGGCTGCTAACACCATATATTTT. Translating gives CATSRDRARAANTIYF. The chain couples TRBV15 to TRBJ1-3; the D gene is possibly TRBD1 (5 bases). Trimming took off 0 bases at V and 7 bases at J, with 16 bases between the two ends. Germline-derived CDR1 and CDR2 are LNHNV and YYDKDF (reference sequence). This CDR3 comprises 16 residues.

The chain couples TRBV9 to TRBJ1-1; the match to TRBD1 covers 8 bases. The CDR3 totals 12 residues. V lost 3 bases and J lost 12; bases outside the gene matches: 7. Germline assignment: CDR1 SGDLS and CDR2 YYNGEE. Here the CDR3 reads CASSGGTGRPFF. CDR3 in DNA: TGTGCCAGCAGCGGTGGGACAGGTCGTCCTTTCTTT. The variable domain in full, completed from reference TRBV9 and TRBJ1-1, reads DSGVTQTPKHLITATGQRVTLRCSPRSGDLSVYWYQQSLDQGLQFLIQYYNGEERAKGNILERFSAQQFPDLHSELNLSSLELGDSALYFCASSGGTGRPFFGQGTRLTVV.

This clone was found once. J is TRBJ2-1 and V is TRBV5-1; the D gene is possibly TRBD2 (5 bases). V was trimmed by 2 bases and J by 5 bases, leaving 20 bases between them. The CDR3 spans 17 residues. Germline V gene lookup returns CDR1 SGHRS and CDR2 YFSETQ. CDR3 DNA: TGCGCCAGCAGCTTACCCCTAGCAGTCCTAACCCACAATGAGCAGTTCTTC. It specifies CASSLPLAVLTHNEQFF.

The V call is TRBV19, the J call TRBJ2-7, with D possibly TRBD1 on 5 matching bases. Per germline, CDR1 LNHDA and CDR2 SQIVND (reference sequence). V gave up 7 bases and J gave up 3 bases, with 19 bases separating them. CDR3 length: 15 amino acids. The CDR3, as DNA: TGTGCCAGTAAGAGTTCTTCCAGGGCTTACTACGAGCAGTACTTC. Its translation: CASKSSSRAYYEQYF.

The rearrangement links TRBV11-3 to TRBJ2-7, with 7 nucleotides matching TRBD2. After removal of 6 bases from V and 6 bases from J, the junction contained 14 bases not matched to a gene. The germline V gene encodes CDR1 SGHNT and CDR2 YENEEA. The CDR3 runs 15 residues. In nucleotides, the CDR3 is TGTGCCAGCAGTCCACCAAGCGGGGCAGAGGGCGAGCAGTACTTC. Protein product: CASSPPSGAEGEQYF.

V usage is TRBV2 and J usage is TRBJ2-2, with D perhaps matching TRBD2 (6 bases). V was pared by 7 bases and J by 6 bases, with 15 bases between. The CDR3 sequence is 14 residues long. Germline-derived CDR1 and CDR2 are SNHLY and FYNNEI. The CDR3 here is CASKGREDSGELFF. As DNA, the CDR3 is TGTGCCAGCAAGGGCAGGGAGGACTCCGGGGAGCTGTTTTTT.

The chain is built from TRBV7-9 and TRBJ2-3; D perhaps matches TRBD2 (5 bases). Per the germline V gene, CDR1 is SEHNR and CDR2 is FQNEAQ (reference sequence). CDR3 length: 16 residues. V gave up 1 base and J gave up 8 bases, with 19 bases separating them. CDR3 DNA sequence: TGTGCCAGCAGCTTAGTAAGACTCGGGGATCACATTACGCAGTATTTT. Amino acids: CASSLVRLGDHITQYF. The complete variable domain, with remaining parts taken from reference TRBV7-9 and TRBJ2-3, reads DTGVSQNPRHKITKRGQNVTFRCDPISEHNRLYWYRQTLGQGPEFLTYFQNEAQLEKSRLLSDRFSAERPKGSFSTLEIQRTEQGDSAMYLCASSLVRLGDHITQYFGPGTRLTVL.

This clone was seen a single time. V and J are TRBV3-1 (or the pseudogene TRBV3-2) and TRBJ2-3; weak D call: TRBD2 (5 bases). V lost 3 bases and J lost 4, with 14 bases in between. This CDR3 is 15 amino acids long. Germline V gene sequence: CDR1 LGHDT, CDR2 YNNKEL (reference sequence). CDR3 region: CASSHGRTGPDTQYF. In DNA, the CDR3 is TGTGCCAGCAGCCATGGGCGGACTGGCCCAGATACGCAGTATTTT.

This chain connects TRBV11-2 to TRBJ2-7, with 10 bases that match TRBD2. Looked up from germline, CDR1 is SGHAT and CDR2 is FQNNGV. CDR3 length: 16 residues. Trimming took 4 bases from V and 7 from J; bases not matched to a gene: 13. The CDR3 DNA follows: TGTGCCAGCAGCTCTTTAAGAGCGGGAGGGCCGAGGGAGCAGTACTTC. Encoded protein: CASSSLRAGGPREQYF.

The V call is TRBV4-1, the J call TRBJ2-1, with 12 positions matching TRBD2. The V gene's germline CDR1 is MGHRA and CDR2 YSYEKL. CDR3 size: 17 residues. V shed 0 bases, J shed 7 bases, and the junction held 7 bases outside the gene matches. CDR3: CASSQDATSGSANEQFF. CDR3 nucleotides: TGCGCCAGCAGCCAAGATGCGACTAGCGGGAGCGCTAATGAGCAGTTCTTC.

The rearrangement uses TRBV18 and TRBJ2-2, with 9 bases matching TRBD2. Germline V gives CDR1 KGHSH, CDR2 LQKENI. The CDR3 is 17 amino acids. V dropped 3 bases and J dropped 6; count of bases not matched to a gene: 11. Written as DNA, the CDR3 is TGTGCCAGCTCACCGCAGTCGCCGAGCGGGGGGTCCGGGGAGCTGTTTTTT. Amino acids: CASSPQSPSGGSGELFF.

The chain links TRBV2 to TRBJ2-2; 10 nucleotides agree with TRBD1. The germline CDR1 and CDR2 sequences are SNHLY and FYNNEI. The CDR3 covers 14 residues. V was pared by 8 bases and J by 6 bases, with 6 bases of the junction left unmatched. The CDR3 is CASGRQGAAGELFF. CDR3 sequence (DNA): TGTGCCAGCGGTAGACAGGGGGCCGCCGGGGAGCTGTTTTTT.

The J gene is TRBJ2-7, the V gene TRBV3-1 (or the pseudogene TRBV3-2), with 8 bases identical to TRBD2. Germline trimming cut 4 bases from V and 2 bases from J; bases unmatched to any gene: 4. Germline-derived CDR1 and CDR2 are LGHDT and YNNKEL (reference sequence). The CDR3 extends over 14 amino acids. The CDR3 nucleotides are TGTGCCAGCAGCCCTACTAGCGGCCCCTACGAGCAGTACTTC. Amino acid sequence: CASSPTSGPYEQYF.

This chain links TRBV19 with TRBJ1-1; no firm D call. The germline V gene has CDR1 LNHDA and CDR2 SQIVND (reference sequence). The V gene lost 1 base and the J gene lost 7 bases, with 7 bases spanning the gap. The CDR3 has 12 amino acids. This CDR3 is CASSIGAGEAFF. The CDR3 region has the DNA TGTGCCAGTAGTATAGGCGCAGGTGAAGCTTTCTTT.